These 8 T cell receptor beta chains were all obtained from the same sample, sequenced in a study of T cell responses to AZD1222 COVID-19 vaccine. Clones were read by immunoSEQ multiplex PCR, and TCRdb kept only the in-frame ones, dropping some. The sample yields some 25,000 clones, 85% to 90% seen once. This sample comprised peripheral blood, obtained 28 days after the second AZD1222 dose. The receptors stem from an adult who received the AZD1222 COVID-19 vaccine.

V is TRBV6-1 and J is TRBJ1-5, with D uncertain. The CDR3 covers 17 residues. Trimming pared 2 bases from V and 3 bases from J, leaving 17 bases between. Per the germline V gene, CDR1 is MNHNS and CDR2 is SASEGT. The CDR3 DNA reads TGTGCCAGCAGTGAATTTTCAGGTAGGGCTTTCAATCAGCCCCAGCATTTT. Protein product: CASSEFSGRAFNQPQHF.

The V gene is TRBV6-4, the J gene TRBJ2-1; D ambiguous. CDR1 and CDR2 from the germline V gene are MRHNA and SNTAGT. The V and J ends lost 0 bases and 0 bases respectively, with 9 bases between them. This CDR3 spans 16 amino acids. The CDR3 protein is CASSDSTTSSYNEQFF. DNA of the CDR3: TGTGCCAGCAGTGACTCGACGACTTCCTCCTACAATGAGCAGTTCTTC.

The chain carries TRBV2 and TRBJ1-5, with 10 bases aligning to TRBD1. With V trimmed by 9 bases and J by 2 bases, 7 bases remained unmatched. The CDR3 has 15 amino acids. Germline lookup yields CDR1 SNHLY and CDR2 FYNNEI. DNA for the CDR3: TGTGCCAGTATGACCGGGACAGGGGGCAATCAGCCCCAGCATTTT. It encodes CASMTGTGGNQPQHF.

This sequence joins TRBV9 and TRBJ2-2; 8 bases align to TRBD2. Germline V gene lookup returns CDR1 SGDLS and CDR2 YYNGEE. J gave up 6 bases and V 0 bases, and 10 bases lay outside the gene matches. CDR3 length equals 17 residues. The CDR3 coding sequence is TGTGCCAGCAGCGTAGCGGGGGGGGCGCCCTGGGCCGGGGAGCTGTTTTTT. Its translation: CASSVAGGAPWAGELFF.

This chain links TRBV13 with TRBJ2-7; D may be TRBD1 (5 bases). The CDR3 spans 15 residues. Germline V CDR1 and CDR2: PRHDT, FYEKMQ (reference sequence). V lost 1 base to trimming and J lost 2 bases, with 12 bases between them. This CDR3 reads CASSLAAGWPYEQYF. CDR3 DNA: TGTGCCAGCAGCTTAGCCGCAGGGTGGCCCTACGAGCAGTACTTC. The full variable domain, with the rest looked up from reference TRBV13 and TRBJ2-7, is AAGVIQSPRHLIKEKRETATLKCYPIPRHDTVYWYQQGPGQDPQFLISFYEKMQSDKGSIPDRFSAQQFSDYHSELNMSSLELGDSALYFCASSLAAGWPYEQYFGPGTRLTVT.

This clone was found a few times. This chain links TRBV7-9 with TRBJ1-2; perhaps TRBD1 as D (6 bases). The germline V gene encodes CDR1 SEHNR and CDR2 FQNEAQ (reference sequence). The CDR3 is 12 residues long. V shed 3 bases and J shed 8 bases, with 10 bases lying between them. The DNA for the CDR3 is TGTGCCAGCAGCTTCTCCAGGGGAGGCTACACCTTC. Its protein product is CASSFSRGGYTF.

This chain connects TRBV28 to TRBJ1-2; 7 bases are shared with TRBD1. The trim removed 9 bases at V and 8 bases at J, leaving 12 bases unmatched. The CDR3 totals 13 residues. Germline values: CDR1 MDHEN, CDR2 SYDVKM. CDR3 sequence: CASLSGGRRGYTF. CDR3 nucleotides: TGTGCCAGTCTTTCAGGGGGTAGGCGAGGCTACACCTTC.

The chain combines TRBV7-9 with TRBJ1-3, with unresolved D. Trimming pared 4 bases from V and 2 bases from J, leaving 15 bases between. This CDR3 region has 16 residues. CDR1 and CDR2 (germline): SEHNR, FQNEAQ (reference sequence). This CDR3 reads CASSSPNFPTGNTIYF. DNA for the CDR3: TGTGCCAGCAGCTCCCCCAACTTCCCGACTGGAAACACCATATATTTT.